What follows are 25 T cell receptor beta chains derived from one specimen sequenced in a study of Graves' ophthalmopathy and Graves' hyperthyroidism. The authors amplified TCR beta CDR3 regions, and they did so from RNA transcripts for repertoire sequencing. Following a first-round RT-PCR that used HTBI primers, a second-round multiplex PCR was carried out. Using its own MiXCR run on the multiplex PCR reads, TCRdb lists one record per CDR3 protein. The profile shows some 1.1 million distinct CDR3 sequences, less than 45% of them singletons. The material sequenced was peripheral blood or thyroid tissue (not recorded which). All receptors derive from an adult man with Graves' hyperthyroidism.

The rearrangement links TRBV12-3 or TRBV12-4 to TRBJ2-5; 7 bases map to TRBD2. The CDR3 extends over 16 amino acids. Trimming cost V 2 bases and J 5 bases; bases outside gene matches: 11. The CDR3 sequence is CASSLRGGRVSETQYF. The CDR3 DNA reads TGTGCCAGCAGTTTACGAGGAGGGAGGGTTTCGGAGACCCAGTACTTC.

This clonotype occurred a few times. The chain carries TRBV19 and TRBJ1-1, with a weak D call TRBD1 (5 bases). V was cut by 5 bases and J by 0 bases, with 22 bases left in between. From germline, CDR1 is LNHDA and CDR2 SQIVND (reference sequence). The CDR3 has 18 residues. The CDR3: CASSENTIRQMLNTEAFF. CDR3 coding DNA: TGTGCCAGTAGTGAGAACACGATCCGACAGATGCTGAACACTGAAGCTTTCTTT.

This clonotype has ten or more counts. The genes are TRBV7-8 and TRBJ1-2; TRBD1 agrees at 9 bases. The CDR3 is made up of 15 amino acids. Per the germline V gene, CDR1 is SGHVS and CDR2 is FQNEAQ. V shed 2 bases and J 8 bases; nucleotides not matched to a gene: 9. In DNA, the CDR3 is TGTGCCAGCAGCTTACGGGACAGGGTCGTGCGCGGCTACACCTTC. Protein product: CASSLRDRVVRGYTF.

This clonotype was recorded a few times. V usage is TRBV29-1 and J usage is TRBJ1-5; 9 bases line up with TRBD1. V trimming: 6 bases; J trimming: 5 bases; junction bases outside the gene matches: 14. Looked up from germline, CDR1 is SQVTM and CDR2 is ANQGSEA. CDR3 size: 16 residues. The CDR3 coding sequence is TGCAGCGTCGGGCCCGGGACAGGGATGGGGGATCAGCCCCAGCATTTT. It codes for CSVGPGTGMGDQPQHF.

CDR3 amino acids: CATSSGLAGQGHNSPLHF. CDR3 coding DNA: TGTGCCACCAGCAGTGGACTAGCGGGACAGGGACATAATTCACCCCTCCACTTT. The rearrangement links TRBV15 to TRBJ1-6; 9 positions match TRBD1. The CDR3 covers 18 residues. The germline gives CDR1 LNHNV, CDR2 YYDKDF (reference sequence). With 3 bases clipped from V and 5 bases from J, the junction kept 11 bases outside the gene matches.

V is TRBV20-1 and J is TRBJ2-2, with a weak D call TRBD2 (6 bases). Trimming took off 2 bases at V and 6 bases at J, with 16 bases between the two ends. Germline V gene lookup returns CDR1 DFQATT and CDR2 SNEGSKA (reference sequence). This CDR3 comprises 15 residues. Here the CDR3 reads CSARSGVVRAGELFF. As DNA, the CDR3 is TGCAGTGCTAGATCGGGGGTTGTGAGGGCCGGGGAGCTGTTTTTT.

Only a few counts were recorded for this clonotype. The DNA of the CDR3 is TGTGCCAGCAGCCGAGTGCGGGGGCCGGTCACTGAAGCTTTCTTT. Amino acids: CASSRVRGPVTEAFF. J is TRBJ1-1 and V is TRBV14; tentatively, D is TRBD1 (6 bases). V lost 4 bases, J lost 4 bases, and 16 bases lay in between. Germline V gene data show CDR1 as SGHDN and CDR2 as FVKESK. The CDR3 extends over 15 amino acids.

This clonotype was seen a handful of times. At one of its ends the junction is not consistent with the germline gene, which may arise from a read error. V usage is TRBV7-3 and J usage is TRBJ1-1; TRBD1 aligns across 7 bases. Germline assignment: CDR1 SGHTA and CDR2 FQGTGA. The CDR3 extends over 18 amino acids. The CDR3 loop is CASSRKIGGEGRDTEAFF. As DNA, the CDR3 is TGCGCCAGCAGCCGGAAGATAGGGGGCGAAGGGAGGGACACTGAAGCTTTCTTT.

As for this clonotype: This may arise from a read error, as a much more abundant clone is one base away. V is TRBV6-5 and J is TRBJ1-2; no firm D call. The V end lost 4 bases, the J end lost 4 bases, and 16 bases lay between the germline ends. The V gene's germline CDR1 is MNHEY and CDR2 SVGAGI. The CDR3 extends over 15 amino acids. The CDR3 here is CASSLGEQPSYGYTF. The CDR3 coding sequence is TGTGCCAGCAGTTTGGGCGAACAGCCTAGCTATGGCTACACCTTC.

This clonotype was seen repeatedly, ten times or more. This chain links TRBV7-9 with TRBJ1-6, with 9 nucleotides matching TRBD1. Germline CDR1 reads SEHNR; CDR2 reads FQNEAQ (reference sequence). The CDR3 is 15 residues long. V lost 5 bases and J lost 7; bases outside the gene matches: 6. The CDR3 protein is CASSDGQGRNSPLHF. The CDR3 DNA is TGTGCCAGCAGCGACGGACAGGGGAGGAATTCACCCCTCCACTTT. The variable domain in full, completed from reference TRBV7-9 and TRBJ1-6, reads DTGVSQNPRHKITKRGQNVTFRCDPISEHNRLYWYRQTLGQGPEFLTYFQNEAQLEKSRLLSDRFSAERPKGSFSTLEIQRTEQGDSAMYLCASSDGQGRNSPLHFGNGTRLTVT.

This clonotype has at least ten counts. V usage is TRBV12-3 or TRBV12-4 and J usage is TRBJ2-6; the D gene could be TRBD1 or TRBD2 (5 bases each). V was clipped by 6 bases and J by 7 bases, with 13 bases between them. The CDR3 has 14 residues. CDR3 in DNA: TGTGCCAGCAGCGCAGGGAGAGGTGCCAACGTCCTGACTTTC. Protein: CASSAGRGANVLTF.

Note on this clonotype: A much more abundant neighbour one base away suggests this may be a read error. The chain links TRBV11-2 to TRBJ1-6; D unresolved. Germline V gives CDR1 SGHAT, CDR2 FQNNGV. The CDR3 has 15 residues. Between the trimmed V and J ends, which lost 5 bases and 5 bases, there was a span of 13 bases. CDR3 sequence (DNA): TGTGCCAGCAGCAAAACAAGGAGTAATAATTCACCCCTCCACTTT. It yields the protein CASSKTRSNNSPLHF. The full variable domain, in which reference TRBV11-2 and TRBJ1-6 provide the parts outside the CDR3, is EAGVAQSPRYKIIEKRQSVAFWCNPISGHATLYWYQQILGQGPKLLIQFQNNGVVDDSQLPKDRFSAERLKGVDSTLKIQPAKLEDSAVYLCASSKTRSNNSPLHFGNGTRLTVT.

The chain joins TRBV6-5 to TRBJ1-5, with D uncertain. Trimming pared 5 bases from V and 0 bases from J, leaving 17 bases between. The CDR3 is 17 residues long. CDR1 is MNHEY, CDR2 SVGAGI, per germline. The CDR3 sequence: CASSRGRHPYSNQPQHF. The CDR3 bases are TGTGCCAGCAGTCGGGGTCGTCACCCTTATAGCAATCAGCCCCAGCATTTT.

This clonotype was seen repeatedly, ten times or more. This sequence joins TRBV20-1 and TRBJ1-4; no clear D. Germline V CDR1 and CDR2: DFQATT, SNEGSKA (reference sequence). V was trimmed by 5 bases and J by 7 bases, leaving 11 bases between them. There are 12 residues in the CDR3. The CDR3 sequence is CSAGPGPEKLFF. CDR3 in DNA: TGCAGTGCTGGACCGGGCCCTGAAAAACTGTTTTTT.

This chain joins TRBV29-1 and TRBJ1-2; D is unclear. The CDR3 is 13 residues long. V lost 4 bases and J lost 2, with 11 bases in between. Germline loops: CDR1 SQVTM, CDR2 ANQGSEA. The CDR3 region is CSVGLGRNYGYTF. The CDR3 DNA reads TGCAGCGTTGGGCTCGGGCGGAACTATGGCTACACCTTC.

The chain carries TRBV6-7 and TRBJ2-7; 8 positions agree with TRBD1. TRBV6-7 is known as an ORF, though its function is uncertain. This CDR3 comprises 14 residues. The V segment lost 8 bases and the J segment 4 bases; nucleotides outside the gene matches: 10. The CDR3 sequence is CASRSQGALYEQYF. CDR3 in DNA: TGTGCCAGCCGATCCCAGGGGGCCTTGTACGAGCAGTACTTC.

The chain couples TRBV9 to TRBJ2-7; D is unresolved. CDR1 SGDLS and CDR2 YYNGEE come from the germline V gene. The CDR3 contains 18 residues. Between the trimmed V and J ends, which lost 0 bases and 6 bases, there was a span of 25 bases. As DNA, the CDR3 is TGTGCCAGCAGCGTAGCCCCAGGTGCCAGCGAATTAGCCTCCGAGCAGTACTTC. Its translation: CASSVAPGASELASEQYF.

The rearrangement uses TRBV9 and TRBJ2-3; 13 nucleotides align to TRBD2. The CDR3 is made up of 19 amino acids. V gave up 0 bases and J gave up 3 bases; unmatched junction bases: 10. CDR1 is SGDLS, CDR2 YYNGEE, per germline. CDR3 residues: CASSVGTSGSGRGTDTQYF. Here the CDR3 DNA reads TGTGCCAGCAGCGTAGGGACTAGCGGGAGTGGGCGCGGGACAGATACGCAGTATTTT.

CDR3 amino acids: CASSLRAGGEYEQYF. Here the CDR3 DNA reads TGTGCCAGCAGCCTGAGAGCGGGGGGTGAATACGAGCAGTACTTC. The J gene is TRBJ2-7, the V gene TRBV7-2, with 9 nucleotides matching TRBD2. Germline assignment: CDR1 SGHTA and CDR2 FQGNSA. V dropped 5 bases and J dropped 4; count of bases not matched to a gene: 9. The CDR3 consists of 15 residues.

A note on this clonotype: At one of its ends the junction is not consistent with the germline gene, which may arise from a read error. The chain couples TRBV20-1 to TRBJ2-7; 8 bases fit TRBD2. Looked up from germline, CDR1 is DFQATT and CDR2 is SNEGSKA (reference sequence). The CDR3 contains 14 residues. CDR3 nucleotides: TGCAGTGCTAGCGGGAGGGCCCACTCCTACGAGCAGTGCTTC. This encodes CSASGRAHSYEQCF.

This clonotype was seen a single time. The V call is TRBV7-9, the J call TRBJ1-1; 8 bases agree with TRBD1. This CDR3 spans 13 amino acids. Germline loops: CDR1 SEHNR, CDR2 FQNEAQ (reference sequence). The V segment lost 9 bases and the J segment 6 bases; nucleotides outside the gene matches: 9. The CDR3 nucleotides are TGTGCCAGTCGAAAGACAGGGGCGTCTGAAGCTTTCTTT. It specifies CASRKTGASEAFF.

This clonotype was recorded a few times. The chain employs TRBV20-1 and TRBJ1-2; the D gene is possibly TRBD1 (5 bases). The CDR3 has 10 amino acids. CDR1 is DFQATT, CDR2 SNEGSKA, per germline (reference sequence). The CDR3 region is CSTEHYGYTF. The CDR3 nucleotides read TGCTCGACAGAACACTATGGCTACACCTTC.

V and J are TRBV29-1 and TRBJ2-2; TRBD2 is a possible D gene (6 bases). Trimming shortened V by 8 bases and J by 5 bases, and 18 bases separated the two germline ends. Looked up from germline, CDR1 is SQVTM and CDR2 is ANQGSEA. The CDR3 contains 14 residues. For the CDR3, the DNA is TGCAGCTTAGCGGCTAGGAGGGAAACCGGGGAGCTGTTTTTT. Protein product: CSLAARRETGELFF.

This clonotype was seen at least ten times. This chain joins TRBV7-9 and TRBJ1-2; D remains unclear. The CDR3 spans 9 residues. Germline values: CDR1 SEHNR, CDR2 FQNEAQ (reference sequence). V was shortened by 9 bases and J by 7 bases, with 6 bases between the two germline ends. This CDR3 is CARPGGYTF. Here the CDR3 DNA reads TGTGCCAGACCGGGTGGCTACACCTTC.

The genes are TRBV10-3 and TRBJ2-5, with D possibly matching TRBD1 (6 bases). There are 13 residues in the CDR3. Trimming removed 10 bases at V and 1 base at J, with 13 bases between. CDR1 is ENHRY, CDR2 SYGVKD, per germline. CDR3 nucleotides: TGTGCCAGCAGGACGGACAGCCAAGAGACCCAGTACTTC. Translation: CASRTDSQETQYF.